The rows below give T cell receptor beta chains drawn from one sample of a study of shared clonotypes between healthy human individuals. TCRdb keeps only in-frame clones here, not all; method: immunoSEQ multiplex PCR. The sample holds around 1.9 million clones; 93% are singletons and the top ten take about 1.7%. The sequenced sample was naive CD8+ T cells from PBMCs. The receptors shown here come from a man between 18 and 35 years old in good health. Some clones in this sample may be carry-over from other donors' samples. Each CDR3 is given with its conserved first and last residue. The order of the fields is clone size, V gene, J gene, D gene, CDR3 protein, CDR3 DNA. A D gene is named only where the DNA matches it firmly. The listing skips clone size in some rows; elsewhere it reads once, few, many or a size class.

NA	TRBV4-1	TRBJ1-1	NA	CASSQVRGRANTEAFF	TGCGCCAGCAGCCAAGTACGGGGCAGGGCTAACACTGAAGCTTTCTTT
NA	TRBV7-9	TRBJ2-7	TRBD2	CASSSGLAVYEQYF	TGTGCCAGCAGCTCGGGACTAGCGGTCTACGAGCAGTACTTC
NA	TRBV30	TRBJ2-1	TRBD2	CAWSAVAGSSNEQFF	TGTGCCTGGAGTGCAGTAGCGGGCTCTAGCAATGAGCAGTTCTTC
NA	TRBV11-2	TRBJ2-7	TRBD1	CASSLARDRGTYEQYF	TGTGCCAGCAGCTTAGCAAGGGACAGGGGAACCTACGAGCAGTACTTC
NA	TRBV4-3	TRBJ2-7	NA	CASSQGSGEQYF	TGCGCCAGCAGCCAGGGGAGTGGCGAGCAGTACTTC
NA	TRBV5-1	TRBJ2-7	NA	CASSLDRSEQYF	TGCGCCAGCAGCTTGGATCGCTCCGAGCAGTACTTC
NA	TRBV27	TRBJ2-3	TRBD2	CASSYTLAGGTDTQYF	TGTGCCAGCAGTTACACCCTAGCGGGAGGCACAGATACGCAGTATTTT
once	TRBV9	TRBJ2-3	NA	CASSSQADTQYF	TGTGCCAGCAGCTCCCAGGCGGATACGCAGTATTTT
NA	TRBV6-5	TRBJ2-2	TRBD2	CATHSGSNTGELFF	TGTGCCACACATAGCGGGAGTAACACCGGGGAGCTGTTTTTT
NA	TRBV11-2	TRBJ2-7	TRBD1	CASSLDRTGAYEQYF	TGTGCCAGCAGCTTAGATCGGACAGGGGCATACGAGCAGTACTTC
NA	TRBV7-6	TRBJ2-2	NA	CASSLAASATGELFF	TGTGCCAGCAGCTTAGCCGCGTCCGCAACCGGGGAGCTGTTTTTT
NA	TRBV5-4	TRBJ2-2	TRBD2	CASSLKAGVSGELFF	TGTGCCAGCAGCTTAAAAGCGGGAGTCTCCGGGGAGCTGTTTTTT